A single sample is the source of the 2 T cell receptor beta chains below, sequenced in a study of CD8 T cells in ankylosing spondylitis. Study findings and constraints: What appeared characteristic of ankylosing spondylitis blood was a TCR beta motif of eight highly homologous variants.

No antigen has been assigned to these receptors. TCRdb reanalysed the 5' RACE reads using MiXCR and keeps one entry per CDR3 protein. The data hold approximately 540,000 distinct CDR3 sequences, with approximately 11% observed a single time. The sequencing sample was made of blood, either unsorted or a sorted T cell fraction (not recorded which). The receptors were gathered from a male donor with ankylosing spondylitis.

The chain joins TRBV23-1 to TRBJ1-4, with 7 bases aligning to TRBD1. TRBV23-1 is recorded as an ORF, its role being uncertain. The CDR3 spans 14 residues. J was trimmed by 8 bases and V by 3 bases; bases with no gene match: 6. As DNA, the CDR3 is TGCGCCAGCAGTCAGCCGGGGACAGAAGAAAAACTGTTTTTT. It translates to CASSQPGTEEKLFF.

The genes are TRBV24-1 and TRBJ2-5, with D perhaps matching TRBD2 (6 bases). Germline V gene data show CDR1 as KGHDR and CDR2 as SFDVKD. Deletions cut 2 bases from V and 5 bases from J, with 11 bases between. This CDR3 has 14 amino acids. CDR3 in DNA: TGTGCCACCAGTGATTACAAGGCGGGGGAGACCCAGTACTTC. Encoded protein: CATSDYKAGETQYF.